This T cell receptor (beta chain) was recovered during a study of monozygotic twins with inflammatory bowel disease. CDR1 is ENHRY, CDR2 SYGVKD, per germline. This CDR3 contains 12 residues. Study conclusions and caveats: Telling apart the different T cell subtypes was not possible.

From around 4,000 ng of total RNA, each TCR library was prepared. Using the 5' RACE reads, TCRdb records one entry per CDR3 protein without DNA. There are under 150,000 distinct CDR3 sequences in the sample, with 2% to 3% held by the top ten. With regard to this clonotype: Its specificity is not known.

V gene TRBV10-3 combines with J gene TRBJ1-1. Sequenced sample: blood. The clonotype originates from a human donor with ulcerative colitis or Crohn's disease, or a healthy co-twin of an affected twin (not recorded which). CDR3 sequence reads: CAIRGWNTEAFF.